This T cell receptor (beta chain) was identified in a study of T cell responses to AZD1222 COVID-19 vaccine. General observations from the study: Spike-specific TCR breadth and depth rose after two AZD1222 doses. No repertoire was sampled before or during the peak T cell response, only after it.

A remark on this clone: The antigen is not known.

The table came from immunoSEQ multiplex PCR; TCRdb's copy has only in-frame clones and leaves some out. This sample has fewer than 250,000 clones, with roughly 92% found just once. The clonotype was recovered from an adult in good health. Sequenced here: peripheral blood, sampled on day 0 of AZD1222 vaccination.

DNA for the CDR3: TGTGCCAGCTCACCGGCACAGGGCTATGGCTACACCTTC. Amino acids: CASSPAQGYGYTF. This rearrangement joins TRBV18 to TRBJ1-2; possible D gene TRBD1, 6 bases. Germline V gene lookup returns CDR1 KGHSH and CDR2 LQKENI. The CDR3 is made up of 13 amino acids. Trimming removed 3 bases from V and 4 bases from J, with 9 bases in between. The full variable domain, completed using reference TRBV18 and TRBJ1-2, is NAGVMQNPRHLVRRRGQEARLRCSPMKGHSHVYWYRQLPEEGLKFMVYLQKENIIDESGMPKERFSAEFPKEGPSILRIQQVVRGDSAAYFCASSPAQGYGYTFGSGTRLTVV.